These 12 T cell receptor beta chains share one sample of origin, sequenced in a study of cytomegalovirus exposure and HLA in healthy donors. Libraries were prepared by immunoSEQ multiplex PCR; TCRdb keeps only in-frame clonotypes and omits some of them. The sample records around 350,000 clones, 75% to 90% being singletons. The specimen was PBMCs. These receptor sequences come from a woman aged 18-35 years in good health and CMV-seronegative.

The chain recombines TRBV6-4 with TRBJ1-1; TRBD1 might be the D (5 bases). The length of the CDR3 is 13 residues. Trimming removed 6 bases at V and 2 bases at J, with 10 bases between. Germline CDR1 is MRHNA and CDR2 is SNTAGT. CDR3 nucleotide sequence: TGTGCCAGCAGAGAGACAGTCAACACTGAAGCTTTCTTT. Amino acids: CASRETVNTEAFF.

On this clone itself: The same CDR3 also results from other DNA sequences found in this sample. The chain is built from TRBV27 and TRBJ1-2; D gene uncertain. Trimming pared 0 bases from V and 3 bases from J, leaving 5 bases between. Germline V CDR1 and CDR2: MNHEY, SMNVEV (reference sequence). The CDR3 extends over 13 amino acids. The CDR3, as DNA: TGTGCCAGCAGTTTATCGCGGGACTATGGCTACACCTTC. Its translation: CASSLSRDYGYTF.

This chain connects TRBV7-9 to TRBJ2-7; D possibly corresponds to TRBD2 (6 bases). Between the trimmed V and J ends, which lost 5 bases and 5 bases, there was a span of 10 bases. This CDR3 comprises 12 residues. Germline V CDR1 and CDR2: SEHNR, FQNEAQ (reference sequence). CDR3 protein: CASSRAGNEQYF. The DNA of the CDR3 is TGTGCCAGCAGCCGCGCGGGGAACGAGCAGTACTTC.

The chain uses TRBV27 and TRBJ2-2; maybe TRBD2 (5 bases). Per the germline V gene, CDR1 is MNHEY and CDR2 is SMNVEV (reference sequence). CDR3 length equals 17 residues. The ends were cut back, 4 bases at V and 5 bases at J, with 20 bases in the middle. CDR3: CASSSGTLGTQTGELFF. Written as DNA, the CDR3 is TGTGCCAGCAGTTCGGGAACTTTGGGAACTCAAACCGGGGAGCTGTTTTTT.

The chain recombines TRBV28 with TRBJ1-2, with D perhaps TRBD1 (6 bases). The CDR3 sequence is 15 residues long. Trimming cost V 6 bases and J 4 bases, with 18 bases left between them. CDR1 is MDHEN and CDR2 is SYDVKM in the germline V gene. CDR3 nucleotides: TGTGCCAGCAGGGAACAGGGCCTGTTGGCCTATGGCTACACCTTC. It encodes CASREQGLLAYGYTF.

V is TRBV15 and J is TRBJ2-2; no clear D gene. Germline CDR1 reads LNHNV; CDR2 reads YYDKDF (reference sequence). This CDR3 contains 14 residues. The V gene lost 1 base and the J gene lost 7 bases, with 10 bases spanning the gap. The CDR3 loop reads CATSRGRINGELFF. In nucleotides, the CDR3 is TGTGCCACCAGCAGAGGGCGGATAAACGGGGAGCTGTTTTTT.

V and J are TRBV14 and TRBJ2-1; 9 bases are a match to TRBD2. V dropped 5 bases and J dropped 8; count of bases not matched to a gene: 7. The germline CDR1 and CDR2 sequences are SGHDN and FVKESK. The CDR3 consists of 14 residues. CDR3 sequence: CASSGLAKMYEQFF. The CDR3 DNA follows: TGTGCCAGCAGCGGACTAGCGAAGATGTATGAGCAGTTCTTC.

The V and J genes are TRBV9 and TRBJ2-1; 10 bases match TRBD2. The V segment lost 0 bases and the J segment 4 bases; nucleotides outside the gene matches: 4. This CDR3 region has 16 residues. Per germline, CDR1 SGDLS and CDR2 YYNGEE. This CDR3 reads CASSVALAGEYNEQFF. The CDR3 nucleotides are TGTGCCAGCAGCGTAGCTCTAGCGGGGGAGTACAATGAGCAGTTCTTC.

The genes are TRBV2 and TRBJ1-5; TRBD1 matches at 7 bases. This CDR3 has 14 amino acids. V shed 5 bases, J shed 3 bases, and the junction held 4 bases outside the gene matches. Germline V CDR1 and CDR2: SNHLY, FYNNEI. The DNA for the CDR3 is TGTGCCAGCAGTATACAGGGGTACAATCAGCCCCAGCATTTT. This translates into CASSIQGYNQPQHF.

The genes are TRBV13 and TRBJ1-5, with D unresolved. Germline V gene sequence: CDR1 PRHDT, CDR2 FYEKMQ (reference sequence). Trimming left V 6 bases short and J 1 base short, with 10 bases between. CDR3 length: 14 amino acids. The CDR3 coding sequence is TGTGCCAGCAGGCCAGGAGGGAGCAATCAGCCCCAGCATTTT. The encoded protein is CASRPGGSNQPQHF.

The gene calls are TRBV11-2 and TRBJ1-1, with 8 bases fitting TRBD1. The V gene's germline CDR1 is SGHAT and CDR2 FQNNGV. The ends lost 5 bases at V and 5 bases at J; junction bases unmatched: 10. This CDR3 has 15 amino acids. CDR3 coding DNA: TGTGCCAGCAGCCTCTTAAACAGGGGGAGAACTGAAGCTTTCTTT. Protein: CASSLLNRGRTEAFF.

As to this clone: One junction end does not reproduce the germline sequence, and a read error may be involved. V gene TRBV2 combines with J gene TRBJ2-2, with D possibly TRBD2 on 5 matching bases. Germline lookup yields CDR1 SNHLY and CDR2 FYNNEI. The CDR3 covers 18 residues. In DNA form, the CDR3 reads TGTGCCAGCAGTGCCCCCAATCACAAGGGTGGGAACACCGGGGAGCTATTTTTT. Translation: CASSAPNHKGGNTGELFF.